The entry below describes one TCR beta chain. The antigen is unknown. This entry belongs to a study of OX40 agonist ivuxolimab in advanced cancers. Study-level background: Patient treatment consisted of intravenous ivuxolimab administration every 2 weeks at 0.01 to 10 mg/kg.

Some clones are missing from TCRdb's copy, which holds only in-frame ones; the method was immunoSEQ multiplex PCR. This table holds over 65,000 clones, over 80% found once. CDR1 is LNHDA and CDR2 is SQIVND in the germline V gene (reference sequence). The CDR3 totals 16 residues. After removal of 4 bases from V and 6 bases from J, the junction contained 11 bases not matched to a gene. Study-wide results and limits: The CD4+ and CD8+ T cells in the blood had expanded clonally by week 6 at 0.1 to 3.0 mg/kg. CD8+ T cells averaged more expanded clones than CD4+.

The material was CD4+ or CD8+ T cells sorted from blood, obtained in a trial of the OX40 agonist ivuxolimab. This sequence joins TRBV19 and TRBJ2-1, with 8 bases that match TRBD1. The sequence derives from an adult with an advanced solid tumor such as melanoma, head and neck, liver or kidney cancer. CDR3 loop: CASSTVGSGGGNEQFF. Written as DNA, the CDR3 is TGTGCCAGTAGTACAGTCGGATCAGGGGGCGGCAATGAGCAGTTCTTC.